The 19 T cell receptor beta chains listed next were all sequenced from one sample in a study of cytomegalovirus exposure and HLA in healthy donors. TCRdb keeps only in-frame clones here, not all; method: immunoSEQ multiplex PCR. This repertoire shows 150,000 to 200,000 clones, about 82% found once; its top ten account for roughly 1.5%. Sequencing was done on a sample of PBMCs. The receptors come from a young woman in good health and CMV-seronegative.

This clone was found once. The chain has TRBV7-6 and TRBJ2-2; maybe TRBD1 (5 bases). The V end lost 4 bases, the J end lost 9 bases, and 15 bases lay between the germline ends. The CDR3 is 14 amino acids. Germline V lookup: CDR1 SGHVS, CDR2 FNYEAQ. CDR3 loop: CASSSNRLNRELFF. Written as DNA, the CDR3 is TGTGCCAGCAGCTCCAACAGGCTTAACCGGGAGCTGTTTTTT.

The rearrangement joins TRBV5-1 to TRBJ2-1; the match to TRBD1 covers 8 bases. V shed 4 bases and J 8 bases; nucleotides not matched to a gene: 5. This CDR3 is 13 amino acids long. Germline-derived CDR1 and CDR2 are SGHRS and YFSETQ. CDR3 protein: CASSVTGDYEQFF. CDR3 nucleotide sequence: TGCGCCAGCAGCGTGACAGGGGACTATGAGCAGTTCTTC.

The chain recombines TRBV5-1 with TRBJ1-1; possibly TRBD1 for D (6 bases). CDR1 and CDR2 (germline): SGHRS, YFSETQ. Trimming cost V 0 bases and J 1 base, with 16 bases left between them. CDR3 length: 17 residues. The CDR3 sequence: CASSLVVGAEANTEAFF. In nucleotides, the CDR3 is TGCGCCAGCAGCTTGGTAGTGGGGGCCGAGGCGAACACTGAAGCTTTCTTT. The complete variable domain, with remaining parts taken from reference TRBV5-1 and TRBJ1-1, reads KAGVTQTPRYLIKTRGQQVTLSCSPISGHRSVSWYQQTPGQGLQFLFEYFSETQRNKGNFPGRFSGRQFSNSRSEMNVSTLELGDSALYLCASSLVVGAEANTEAFFGQGTRLTVV.

The J gene is TRBJ2-6, the V gene TRBV7-9; 9 nucleotides line up with TRBD2. From germline, CDR1 is SEHNR and CDR2 FQNEAQ (reference sequence). The CDR3 loop spans 14 amino acids. The ends lost 3 bases at V and 13 bases at J; junction bases unmatched: 7. The DNA of the CDR3 is TGTGCCAGCAGCTTGGTCGGGACTAGCCCAGTCCTGACTTTC. Its protein product is CASSLVGTSPVLTF.

The genes are TRBV15 and TRBJ1-2, with 11 positions matching TRBD1. CDR3 length: 16 amino acids. Germline V gene sequence: CDR1 LNHNV, CDR2 YYDKDF (reference sequence). The V and J ends lost 1 base and 5 bases, in that order; junction bases with no gene match: 6. The CDR3 spells CATSRARTGGAYGYTF. In nucleotides, the CDR3 is TGTGCCACCAGCAGAGCCCGGACAGGGGGCGCTTATGGCTACACCTTC.

The chain links TRBV6-1 to TRBJ1-1; TRBD1 aligns across 7 bases. Looked up from germline, CDR1 is MNHNS and CDR2 is SASEGT. With V trimmed by 6 bases and J by 3 bases, 7 bases remained unmatched. This CDR3 is 14 amino acids long. The CDR3: CASSDPTGHTEAFF. CDR3 bases: TGTGCCAGCAGCGACCCGACAGGGCACACTGAAGCTTTCTTT.

The V call is TRBV7-9, the J call TRBJ1-1, with TRBD1 matching 7 bases. Germline CDR1 is SEHNR and CDR2 is FQNEAQ (reference sequence). CDR3 length: 16 amino acids. With 1 base clipped from V and 1 base from J, the junction kept 6 bases outside the gene matches. In nucleotides, the CDR3 is TGTGCCAGCAGCTTAGGCGACAGGGTCGAGAACACTGAAGCTTTCTTT. Translated: CASSLGDRVENTEAFF.

The J gene is TRBJ2-3, the V gene TRBV4-1; 11 bases line up with TRBD2. Germline CDR1 reads MGHRA; CDR2 reads YSYEKL. J lost 0 bases, V lost 0 bases, and 11 bases had no gene match. The CDR3 consists of 20 residues. For the CDR3, the DNA is TGCGCCAGCAGCCAAGATCAATGGCTAGCGGGGGGACGCAGCACAGATACGCAGTATTTT. Encoded protein: CASSQDQWLAGGRSTDTQYF.

The gene calls are TRBV27 and TRBJ2-1; 11 bases fit TRBD2. CDR3 size: 18 residues. V lost 4 bases to trimming and J lost 3 bases; unmatched junction nucleotides: 11. The germline gives CDR1 MNHEY, CDR2 SMNVEV (reference sequence). The CDR3 protein is CASSSFAPGLAVYNEQFF. The DNA of the CDR3 is TGTGCCAGCAGTTCCTTCGCTCCGGGACTAGCGGTCTACAATGAGCAGTTCTTC.

The chain has TRBV5-1 and TRBJ2-5, with D uncertain. The CDR3 has 16 residues. CDR1 and CDR2 (germline): SGHRS, YFSETQ. V was pared by 5 bases and J by 2 bases, with 19 bases between. The CDR3 nucleotides read TGCGCCAGCAGTCCTACTCCGCCCCCATTACAAGAGACCCAGTACTTC. As protein: CASSPTPPPLQETQYF.

The chain couples TRBV10-3 to TRBJ2-3; weak D call: TRBD1 (5 bases). Between the trimmed V and J ends, which lost 3 bases and 1 base, there was a span of 8 bases. This CDR3 is built from 14 residues. In germline, CDR1 is ENHRY, CDR2 SYGVKD. The CDR3 region is CAISDDSRTDTQYF. The CDR3 region has the DNA TGTGCCATCAGTGACGACAGTCGCACAGATACGCAGTATTTT.

The chain carries TRBV7-8 and TRBJ2-1; 9 bases agree with TRBD1. V was pared by 1 base and J by 9 bases, with 7 bases of the junction left unmatched. The CDR3 is 15 amino acids. In germline, CDR1 is SGHVS, CDR2 FQNEAQ. The CDR3 loop is CASSLGTGTGSEQFF. In DNA form, the CDR3 reads TGTGCCAGCAGCTTAGGGACCGGGACAGGGAGTGAGCAGTTCTTC.

J is TRBJ2-1 and V is TRBV4-1, with 14 nucleotides matching TRBD2. The germline CDR1 and CDR2 sequences are MGHRA and YSYEKL. The V segment lost 5 bases and the J segment 4 bases; nucleotides outside the gene matches: 4. CDR3 length: 16 amino acids. CDR3 DNA: TGCGCCAGCAGCGCCCGACTAGCGGGGGGGTACAATGAGCAGTTCTTC. This encodes CASSARLAGGYNEQFF.

The chain links TRBV7-2 to TRBJ1-1, with D maybe TRBD1 (5 bases). This CDR3 has 14 residues. Germline CDR1 SGHTA, CDR2 FQGNSA. Trimming cost V 5 bases and J 4 bases, with 14 bases left between them. CDR3 bases: TGTGCCAGCAGCCAGTGGGGGGGTACCACTGAAGCTTTCTTT. Protein: CASSQWGGTTEAFF. The variable domain in full, with the rest retrieved from reference TRBV7-2 and TRBJ1-1, is GAGVSQSPSNKVTEKGKDVELRCDPISGHTALYWYRQSLGQGLEFLIYFQGNSAPDKSGLPSDRFSAERTGGSVSTLTIQRTQQEDSAVYLCASSQWGGTTEAFFGQGTRLTVV.

This chain uses TRBV29-1 with TRBJ2-7, with D unresolved. Germline V gives CDR1 SQVTM, CDR2 ANQGSEA. The CDR3 contains 13 residues. V lost 4 bases, J lost 9 bases, and 19 bases lay in between. CDR3 amino acids: CSVGEASGFMQYF. Here the CDR3 DNA reads TGCAGCGTTGGTGAGGCGTCCGGATTTATGCAGTACTTC.

This clone was picked up one time. J is TRBJ1-1 and V is TRBV25-1, with D perhaps TRBD1 (6 bases). CDR1 and CDR2 (germline): MGHDK, SYGVNS. Trimming cost V 7 bases and J 2 bases, with 14 bases left between them. This CDR3 spans 14 amino acids. The CDR3 protein is CASTDDRLNTEAFF. The CDR3, as DNA: TGTGCCAGCACCGATGACAGGCTAAACACTGAAGCTTTCTTT.

The rearrangement joins TRBV5-1 to TRBJ1-1, with TRBD1 matching over 8 bases. Germline lookup yields CDR1 SGHRS and CDR2 YFSETQ. After removal of 5 bases from V and 1 base from J, the junction contained 7 bases not matched to a gene. This CDR3 has 15 amino acids. CDR3 in DNA: TGCGCCAGCAGTTTAAGGACAGGGACGAACACTGAAGCTTTCTTT. This translates into CASSLRTGTNTEAFF.

This rearrangement joins TRBV5-6 to TRBJ2-5; 9 bases align to TRBD2. After removal of 3 bases from V and 10 bases from J, the junction contained 16 bases not matched to a gene. The CDR3 loop spans 16 amino acids. Germline CDR1 and CDR2: SGHDT and YYEEEE. The CDR3 bases are TGTGCCAGCAGCTCGATTCTAGCGGGGAGTTGGGATAACCAGTACTTC. As protein: CASSSILAGSWDNQYF.

The CDR3 protein is CACQYPGEANYGYTF. CDR3 coding DNA: TGTGCCTGCCAATACCCAGGGGAAGCTAACTATGGCTACACCTTC. The gene calls are TRBV30 and TRBJ1-2; possible D gene TRBD1, 6 bases. Germline CDR1 is GTSNPN and CDR2 is SVGIG (reference sequence). V was trimmed by 6 bases and J by 0 bases, leaving 17 bases between them. The CDR3 totals 15 residues.